This T cell receptor (beta chain) is drawn from a study of shared clonotypes between healthy human individuals. Germline lookup yields CDR1 MGHDK and CDR2 SYGVNS. V was pared by 5 bases and J by 4 bases, with 7 bases of the junction left unmatched. This CDR3 contains 14 residues. Some clones are missing from TCRdb's copy, which holds only in-frame ones; the method was immunoSEQ multiplex PCR. The sample shows about 1 million clones, about 80% of them seen only once. The J gene is TRBJ1-2, the V gene TRBV25-1; 7 bases align to TRBD1. The clonotype comes from a man aged 18 to 30 in good health. Some clones in this sample may be carry-over from other donors' samples. The material sequenced was memory CD4+ T cells from PBMCs. Subset given: CD45RA-negative fraction. In nucleotides, the CDR3 is TGTGCCAGCAGTAGCCCCAGGGGGGGCTATGGCTACACCTTC. Protein: CASSSPRGGYGYTF.